The 5 T cell receptor beta chains below were found in one sample sequenced in a study of response to subunit inactivated influenza vaccine. TCRdb ran MiXCR on the RT-PCR reads and lists one entry per CDR3 protein. The sample yields hundreds of thousands of distinct CDR3 sequences, approximately 15% seen once. This specimen consisted of PBMCs from blood, obtained around two weeks before vaccination. These receptors all come from a man aged 50-59 years who received an inactivated influenza vaccine.

The sample holds a few counts of this clonotype. The chain recombines TRBV20-1 with TRBJ2-7; TRBD2 matches 8 bases. The V segment lost 6 bases and the J segment 5 bases; nucleotides outside the gene matches: 15. There are 15 residues in the CDR3. CDR1 is DFQATT and CDR2 is SNEGSKA in the germline V gene (reference sequence). The CDR3 DNA reads as TGCAGTGCCGCCCCCCCGGGGGGGGAAAAGGACGAGCAGTACTTC. Amino acids: CSAAPPGGEKDEQYF.

This clonotype was seen only a few times. This CDR3 is CASSYSSTGISRPYEQYF. The CDR3 DNA follows: TGTGCCAGCAGTTACTCATCGACAGGGATATCCCGTCCCTACGAGCAGTACTTC. The genes are TRBV6-2 or TRBV6-3 and TRBJ2-7; TRBD1 matches 7 bases. Trimming cost V 0 bases and J 2 bases; bases outside gene matches: 13. There are 18 residues in the CDR3. From germline, CDR1 is MNHEY and CDR2 SVGEGT.

The chain carries TRBV12-3 or TRBV12-4 and TRBJ2-7; D perhaps matches TRBD2 (5 bases). The CDR3 consists of 14 residues. Between the trimmed V and J ends, which lost 1 base and 5 bases, there was a span of 12 bases. CDR3 nucleotides: TGTGCCAGCAGTTTAGTGGGAGACAAGAACGAGCAGTACTTC. This gives the protein CASSLVGDKNEQYF.

This clonotype was counted between two and nine times. The V and J genes are TRBV27 and TRBJ1-6, with unresolved D. The ends were cut back, 6 bases at V and 6 bases at J, with 15 bases in the middle. Germline V lookup: CDR1 MNHEY, CDR2 SMNVEV (reference sequence). The CDR3 is 15 residues long. CDR3: CASRLEAWGNSPLHF. The CDR3 bases are TGTGCCAGCAGGTTGGAGGCTTGGGGTAATTCACCCCTCCACTTT.

The sample holds many counts of this clonotype. The J gene is TRBJ2-7, the V gene TRBV4-3; D is perhaps TRBD2 (5 bases). The CDR3 contains 16 residues. Trimming left V 0 bases short and J 2 bases short, with 14 bases between. The V gene's germline CDR1 is LGHNA and CDR2 YSLEER. The CDR3 spells CASSQDSGGSPYEQYF. The CDR3 DNA follows: TGCGCCAGCAGCCAAGATTCCGGAGGATCCCCCTACGAGCAGTACTTC.